The 17 T cell receptor beta chains presented below share a single source sample, sequenced in a study of neurological immune-mediated disorders. From the 5' RACE reads, TCRdb called clonotypes with MiXCR, one entry per CDR3 protein. The sample shows some 57,000 distinct CDR3 sequences, 4% to 6% of them seen only once. The sequencing input was PBMCs. The receptors derive from a woman between 50 and 59 years old with multiple sclerosis.

This clonotype was detected ten times or more. V usage is TRBV5-1 and J usage is TRBJ2-7; the D gene could be TRBD1 or TRBD2 (5 bases each). This CDR3 has 16 residues. Germline loops: CDR1 SGHRS, CDR2 YFSETQ. Trimming left V 3 bases short and J 0 bases short, with 16 bases between. The CDR3: CASSSIGGPVSYEQYF. For the CDR3, the DNA is TGCGCCAGCAGCTCGATTGGGGGACCGGTCTCCTACGAGCAGTACTTC.

A few counts support this clonotype. The rearrangement joins TRBV19 to TRBJ1-1; possible D gene TRBD1, 5 bases. CDR1 LNHDA and CDR2 SQIVND come from the germline V gene (reference sequence). The V end lost 6 bases, the J end lost 1 base, and 9 bases lay between the germline ends. The CDR3 sequence is 13 residues long. The chain's CDR3 is CASSLQENTEAFF. Written as DNA, the CDR3 is TGTGCCAGTAGCCTACAGGAGAACACTGAAGCTTTCTTT.

This clonotype was counted ten times or more. The chain is built from TRBV7-3 and TRBJ2-1; D is unclear. The V gene lost 1 base and the J gene lost 4 bases, with 14 bases spanning the gap. In germline, CDR1 is SGHTA, CDR2 FQGTGA. The CDR3 covers 16 residues. In DNA form, the CDR3 reads TGTGCCAGCAGCTTAAGACCCCCGGCCTTTTACAATGAGCAGTTCTTC. Residues: CASSLRPPAFYNEQFF.

This clonotype was recorded at least ten times. The genes are TRBV5-1 and TRBJ2-5, with D unresolved. The V end lost 4 bases, the J end lost 2 bases, and 12 bases lay between the germline ends. Germline V lookup: CDR1 SGHRS, CDR2 YFSETQ. The CDR3 contains 14 residues. CDR3 nucleotides: TGCGCCAGCAGCCCCCGGGTAGGTCAAGAGACCCAGTACTTC. Its protein is CASSPRVGQETQYF.

This clonotype was counted at least ten times. The chain has TRBV5-1 and TRBJ2-3; D not certain. V lost 6 bases, J lost 4 bases, and 18 bases lay in between. Germline V gives CDR1 SGHRS, CDR2 YFSETQ. The CDR3 has 15 residues. CDR3 protein: CASTPGQISPDTQYF. The CDR3 DNA sequence: TGCGCCAGCACCCCAGGCCAAATCAGTCCAGATACGCAGTATTTT.

This clonotype was detected many times. The rearrangement joins TRBV29-1 to TRBJ2-2; D perhaps matches TRBD1 (6 bases). V gave up 4 bases and J gave up 5 bases, with 14 bases separating them. The CDR3 contains 14 residues. The V gene's germline CDR1 is SQVTM and CDR2 ANQGSEA. CDR3 loop: CSVGSGVLTGELFF. The CDR3 bases are TGCAGCGTTGGATCAGGGGTCCTAACCGGGGAGCTGTTTTTT.

This clonotype showed up many times. The chain joins TRBV5-1 to TRBJ1-3; D unclear. This CDR3 comprises 14 residues. V was clipped by 7 bases and J by 0 bases, with 11 bases between them. Germline V gene data show CDR1 as SGHRS and CDR2 as YFSETQ. In nucleotides, the CDR3 is TGCGCCAGCTCCCCCTCTGGCTCTGGAAACACCATATATTTT. It yields the protein CASSPSGSGNTIYF.

On this clonotype: This CDR3 fails to terminate in the conserved phenylalanine or tryptophan, so it likely reflects a read error. The rearrangement uses TRBV5-1 and TRBJ2-3; 7 bases map to TRBD1. CDR1 is SGHRS, CDR2 YFSETQ, per germline. Losses at the gene ends were 5 bases for V and 2 bases for J; bases not matched to a gene: 5. The CDR3 covers 14 residues. The CDR3 here is CASRGQTTTDTQYY. CDR3 in DNA: TGCGCCAGCAGGGGACAGACAACCACAGATACGCAGTATTAT.

This clonotype was detected ten times or more. The chain uses TRBV20-1 and TRBJ2-2; D call uncertain. The V gene lost 1 base and the J gene lost 2 bases, with 5 bases spanning the gap. Germline V gene data show CDR1 as DFQATT and CDR2 as SNEGSKA (reference sequence). CDR3 length: 13 amino acids. CDR3 bases: TGCAGTGCTAGAGTCGGAAACACCGGGGAGCTGTTTTTT. As protein: CSARVGNTGELFF.

This clonotype was seen ten or more times. The gene calls are TRBV7-2 and TRBJ2-5, with TRBD1 as a possible D gene (5 bases). Germline V CDR1 and CDR2: SGHTA, FQGNSA. CDR3 length: 14 residues. V was cut by 1 base and J by 6 bases, with 12 bases left in between. DNA of the CDR3: TGTGCCAGCAGCTTAGAGTCAGGGCTAAAGACCCAGTACTTC. It is translated as CASSLESGLKTQYF.

V usage is TRBV7-3 and J usage is TRBJ1-1; the D gene is possibly TRBD1 (6 bases). V was pared by 5 bases and J by 8 bases, with 12 bases between. Germline V gene lookup returns CDR1 SGHTA and CDR2 FQGTGA. The CDR3 loop spans 12 amino acids. CDR3 sequence reads: CASSHPGQEAFF. In nucleotides, the CDR3 is TGTGCCAGCAGCCATCCGGGACAAGAAGCTTTCTTT.

This clonotype occurred many times. V is TRBV2 and J is TRBJ1-5, with D perhaps matching TRBD1 (5 bases). The germline V gene encodes CDR1 SNHLY and CDR2 FYNNEI. The CDR3 length is 12 residues. The V gene lost 6 bases and the J gene lost 9 bases, with 12 bases spanning the gap. The CDR3 reads CASRGDLGPQHF. The CDR3 DNA sequence: TGTGCCAGCAGGGGGGACCTAGGGCCCCAGCATTTT.

The chain employs TRBV20-1 and TRBJ1-3; D uncertain. Germline V gene lookup returns CDR1 DFQATT and CDR2 SNEGSKA (reference sequence). Deletions cut 0 bases from V and 2 bases from J, with 8 bases between. The CDR3 totals 14 residues. The CDR3 nucleotides read TGCAGTGCTAGAGATCACGGGGCTGGAAACACCATATATTTT. It translates to CSARDHGAGNTIYF.

This clonotype was seen a few times. V usage is TRBV6-6 and J usage is TRBJ2-3; D is ambiguous. This CDR3 has 17 residues. Trimming removed 0 bases at V and 2 bases at J, with 15 bases between. Looked up from germline, CDR1 is MNHNY and CDR2 is SVGAGI (reference sequence). DNA for the CDR3: TGTGCCAGCAGTTACTCGGCAGGTCCTTATCCCACAGATACGCAGTATTTT. Translation: CASSYSAGPYPTDTQYF.

This clonotype appeared many times. V gene TRBV20-1 combines with J gene TRBJ2-3, with 9 bases lining up with TRBD2. Germline V gene lookup returns CDR1 DFQATT and CDR2 SNEGSKA (reference sequence). V lost 6 bases and J lost 4; bases outside the gene matches: 14. The CDR3 covers 16 residues. CDR3 coding DNA: TGCAGTGCCCCAGCGGGGGGCGGGGGGGCGGCAGATACGCAGTATTTT. Residues: CSAPAGGGGAADTQYF.

This clonotype was detected many times. The chain recombines TRBV10-3 with TRBJ2-5, with D possibly matching TRBD2 (6 bases). CDR3 length: 13 amino acids. Looked up from germline, CDR1 is ENHRY and CDR2 is SYGVKD. The germline V and J ends were trimmed by 3 bases and 5 bases, with 10 bases remaining between them. The CDR3 sequence: CAISEREAETQYF. The CDR3 DNA reads TGTGCCATCAGTGAAAGGGAGGCGGAGACCCAGTACTTC.

This clonotype was seen a handful of times. The rearrangement uses TRBV5-6 and TRBJ1-1; D possibly corresponds to TRBD1 (5 bases). Per the germline V gene, CDR1 is SGHDT and CDR2 is YYEEEE. V shed 3 bases and J shed 7 bases, with 7 bases lying between them. This CDR3 has 11 residues. Here the CDR3 reads CASSWQGEAFF. In DNA, the CDR3 is TGTGCCAGCAGCTGGCAGGGTGAAGCTTTCTTT.